A selection of T cell receptor beta chains follows, all from one sample in a study of Graves' ophthalmopathy and Graves' hyperthyroidism. Using its own MiXCR run on the multiplex PCR reads, TCRdb lists one record per CDR3 protein. Among more than 300,000 distinct CDR3 sequences listed, approximately 17% were seen once. The sample consisted of peripheral blood. The source is an adult woman with stable Graves' hyperthyroidism. CDR3s include the opening cysteine and the closing phenylalanine or tryptophan. A D gene is named only where the DNA matches it firmly. For some rows the clone size is stated as once, few or many, or as a class when expanded; others skip it.

DNA	CDR3	V	D	J	size
TGTGCCAGCAGCTTAGTCCCCCGGGACAGGCTCAATCTGCCCCTTGGAGCTTTCTTT	CASSLVPRDRLNLPLGAFF	TRBV11-2	TRBD1	TRBJ1-1	many
TGTGCCACCAGTGATTTGCAGGGGGCAAGGGCCAAATACATTCAGTACTTC	CATSDLQGARAKYIQYF	TRBV24-1	TRBD1	TRBJ2-4	NA
TGTGCCAGCAGTTTAGGCAGGGGCGACACTGGAGCTTTCTTT	CASSLGRGDTGAFF	TRBV27	NA	TRBJ1-1	many
TGCGCCAGCAGCCCGGACTCAAGGAAAGAGACCCAGTACTTC	CASSPDSRKETQYF	TRBV5-1	NA	TRBJ2-5	few
TGTGCCAGCAGTTCAGACAGGACAGGCCAGCCCCAGCATTTT	CASSSDRTGQPQHF	TRBV12-3/TRBV12-4	TRBD1	TRBJ1-5	many
TGTGCCATCAGTGGAGGGGGATCCACTGAAGCTTTCTTT	CAISGGGSTEAFF	TRBV10-3	NA	TRBJ1-1	NA
TGTGCCACCAGTCGTGCTTCCAATCAGCCCCAGCATTTT	CATSRASNQPQHF	TRBV24-1	NA	TRBJ1-5	many
NA	CSVVWAQGTFF	TRBV29-1	NA	TRBJ1-1	many
TGTGCCAGCAGCTTAGGGGGCTCGGGTAGCGGCAACACCGGGGAGCTGTTTTTT	CASSLGGSGSGNTGELFF	TRBV11-2	NA	TRBJ2-2	NA
TGTGCCAGCAGCCTTAGCGGGGCACTTAACACCGGGGAGCTGTTTTTT	CASSLSGALNTGELFF	TRBV12-3/TRBV12-4	TRBD2	TRBJ2-2	many
TGTGCCAGCAGTTACCCAGCCCGGAGAGGCGGGAGTGGGGCCGGGGAGCTGTTTTTT	CASSYPARRGGSGAGELFF	TRBV6-2/TRBV6-3	TRBD2	TRBJ2-2	few
TGTGCCAGCTCACCCGCAGTAGGCACTGAAGCTTTCTTT	CASSPAVGTEAFF	TRBV18	NA	TRBJ1-1	many
TGTGCCAGCAGTTTATACGAGCGGAACACTGAAGCTTTCTTT	CASSLYERNTEAFF	TRBV12-3/TRBV12-4	NA	TRBJ1-1	NA
TGTGCCAGCAGCCTTGGACTAGCGGGAGGTTTGAACATTCAGTACTTC	CASSLGLAGGLNIQYF	TRBV16	TRBD2	TRBJ2-4	few
TGTGCCAGCACCCTGGGACACTCATCCTACGAGCAGTACTTC	CASTLGHSSYEQYF	TRBV11-1	NA	TRBJ2-7	many
TGTGCCAGCGGCGGCTTAAGGGACGAGCAGTACTTC	CASGGLRDEQYF	TRBV28	NA	TRBJ2-7	many
TGTGCCACCAGCAGGTTGGGTTCCGGGGAGCTGTTTTTT	CATSRLGSGELFF	TRBV15	NA	TRBJ2-2	many